This T cell receptor beta chain stems from a study of OX40 agonist ivuxolimab in advanced cancers. For the wider study: The costimulatory receptor OX40 (CD134) was targeted by ivuxolimab, a fully human IgG2 agonistic monoclonal antibody. Intravenous ivuxolimab was administered to patients every 2 weeks at six dose levels: 0.01, 0.1, 0.3, 1.5, 3 and 10 mg/kg. Among the 50 to 55 dose-escalation patients, some 20 had hepatocellular carcinoma, roughly 15 melanoma, 9 renal cell carcinoma and 9 head and neck cancer. A male proportion of roughly 85% and a mean age of roughly 58 years, ranging from 23 to 79, were recorded for the dose-escalation cohort. Patients were allowed to have had prior anti-PD-1, anti-PD-L1 or anti-CTLA-4 therapy, and approximately 43% of the dose-escalation patients had previously received checkpoint inhibitors. Three dose-escalation patients achieved partial responses, one with hepatocellular carcinoma and two with cutaneous melanoma. Peripheral TCRbeta sequencing was intended to test whether TCR sequence diversity was altered and clonal T-cell expansion was caused by ivuxolimab. The monotherapy dose-escalation portion (N = 52 patients) of the phase I ivuxolimab trial is reported in the paper.

With regard to this clone: Its antigen specificity is not known. No base quality values were provided; no much bigger clone lies one nucleotide off.

Patients with a history of autoimmune disease or receiving systemic immunosuppression were excluded from the trial. Peripheral blood for TCR sequencing was drawn from every dose cohort at baseline, at cycle 4 day 1 and at cycle 7 day 1. The samples were drawn from a first-in-human, open-label, multicenter phase I dose-escalation trial of ivuxolimab. The trial enrolled adults with locally advanced or metastatic head and neck squamous cell, hepatocellular, melanoma or renal cell carcinoma. Before TCR sequencing, CD4+ T cells and CD8+ T cells from peripheral blood were sorted into separate populations. Counted from cysteine to phenylalanine, this CDR3 has 18 amino acids. The DNA shown is the 54-base CDR3, in frame from base 1. CDR1 and CDR2 (LGHNA, YNFKEQ) derive from the germline V gene. Germline trimming amounts to 0 bases on V and 4 bases on J, with 10 as the count of junction bases outside the gene matches.

Genomic DNA was isolated from the sorted cells so that the TCRbeta CDR3 region could be sequenced. The immunoSEQ Assay was used for sequencing of TCRbeta CDR3 regions. TCRdb holds this immuneACCESS table with in-frame rearrangements only. Some clones are missing; in checked studies, unresolved V genes explain under half, and the rest has no known cause. The sample table shows roughly 50,000 clones, and roughly 86% are seen once. Roughly 1% of the sample goes to the ten largest clones. The study at large found these results: After ivuxolimab, expanded clones were on average more numerous among CD8+ T cells than among CD4+ T cells. The antigen specificity of the peripheral T cells that underwent clonal expansion was not determined. Low levels of normalized T-cell clonal expansion were also shown by some nonresponding patients. In partial responders in the 0.1-3.0 mg/kg groups, normalized peripheral clonal expansion was found to be among the lowest, especially among CD8+ T cells. At doses from 0.1 to 3.0 mg/kg, clonal expansion was seen in both CD4+ and CD8+ blood T cells between baseline and week 6.

Here the chain combines TRBV4-2 and TRBJ2-3; TRBD2 matches 10 bases in the middle. Sequencing was performed on CD4+ or CD8+ T cells sorted from blood, taken in a trial of the OX40 agonist ivuxolimab. This receptor was obtained from an adult with an advanced solid tumor such as melanoma, head and neck, liver or kidney cancer. The CDR3 is CASSQESGGAFIADTQYF. The DNA sequence follows: TGTGCCAGCAGCCAAGAAAGCGGGGGGGCCTTTATTGCAGATACGCAGTATTTT.